This TCR beta chain was found in a study of beta chain features in type 1 diabetes (dated by TCRdb to 2016 to 2019). Study-wide context: Mean age, gender distribution, total cell number and subset yield were not different between patients and healthy donors. A total of over 95,000,000 sorted cells were examined across all samples, and RNA yield correlated strongly with the number of cells per subset. Naive and central memory subsets were obtained from all 30 or so donors, but regulatory and stem cell-like memory subsets were isolated from only 8 patients and 8 healthy donors. The study compared the TCRB repertoires of sorted circulating CD4+ T cell subsets in recently diagnosed type 1 diabetes patients with those in matched healthy donors.

Trimming removed 1 base from V and 5 bases from J; the gene matches leave 11 bases unexplained. From a lookup of the germline V gene, CDR1 and CDR2 are SGHRS and YFSETQ. Taken from cysteine to phenylalanine, the CDR3 has 16 residues. Only the CDR3 DNA is retained, 48 bases long and in frame from the first base. Each donor gave one peripheral blood draw, about 100 mL on average, collected into heparinised tubes. A BD FACSAria II was used to sort naive, central memory, regulatory and stem cell-like memory CD4+ T cells with a panel that included CD45RO, CCR7, CD25, CD127, CD95 and CD27. Purity was above 95% for every sorted population. PBMCs were isolated immediately by Lymphoprep density gradient centrifugation and stained directly without culture. So that batch effects would be minimized, each experiment stained and sorted samples in pairs, pairing one healthy donor with one patient. Points the paper makes about the study in general: A moderate but significant shortening of TCRB CDR3 length was observed in type 1 diabetes patients in all four CD4+ subsets. Only small numbers of individuals were included in the HLA sub-analyses, which left unresolved whether HLA type had any influence on TCRB rearrangement. Fewer insertions and more nucleotide deletions at VDJ recombination sites were observed in patients with type 1 diabetes, implying thymic rearrangement abnormalities. Because cDNA was sequenced instead of genomic DNA, highly expressing activated cells could be over-represented, though the groups showed no difference in activation or CD3 levels. Shorter templates might be favored by PCR, yet because patient and control samples were amplified and corrected together, any such skew would affect both groups equally. Naive, central memory and regulatory TCRB repertoires appeared to be more similar among patients than among healthy donors.

The entire amount of isolated RNA was reverse transcribed using the High Capacity cDNA Reverse Transcription Kit, so the sequenced TCRB transcripts were expressed ones. Deep immunoSEQ sequencing was applied to naive, central memory and regulatory T cell samples, giving an average of roughly 3.5 million total reads per sample. Sorted cells were lysed in RLT buffer and RNA was extracted with DNase-treated RNeasy Micro or Mini kits, depending on cell number. To prevent cross-contamination, every cell subset was processed on its own, while patient and healthy donor samples were processed together. Using the immunoSEQ multiplex PCR, TCRB sequences were amplified from cDNA into 87-bp fragments spanning the CDR3 region. Sequencing of the amplicons was performed on the Illumina HiSeq platform. The study's own analysis went as follows. PCR bias was computationally corrected using synthetic template baselines, reads within Hamming distance 2 were collapsed, and singletons that could not be merged were discarded. Reads were aligned to IMGT to assign V, D and J genes, CDR3 length, and insertions or deletions at six rearrangement sites. Clonotype counts were normalized to sorted cell number within each subset before computing true diversity and Gini coefficients with the tcR R package. The overlap coefficient, calculated on TCRB nucleotide sequences, was used to quantify repertoire sharing. Out-of-frame TCRB sequences from naive cells were analyzed to stand in for the pre-selection repertoire. TCRdb mirrors the immuneACCESS table, restricted to in-frame sequences. Some clones are absent from its copies; in checked studies, under half trace to an unresolved V gene, and the reason for the others is unknown. That table furnishes V, J and clone size, whereas the DNA furnished D and trimming. This sample comprises about 270,000 clones, roughly 13% of them detected only once. In total, the top ten clones hold 0.017% of the sample.

As concerns this clone: Its antigen is still unknown. No much larger clone exists at a distance of one base, and base qualities are not known.

This sequence uses TRBV5-1 and TRBJ1-2, and 7 junctional nucleotides match TRBD1. Sequencing was done on a sample of naive CD4+ T cells from blood. The cell subset or site label, read with the paper, signifies: true naive CD4+ T cells. The receptor comes from a man aged 25 to 40 with type 1 diabetes. This receptor has the CDR3 CASSLLPQTGEYGYTF. The nucleotide sequence is TGCGCCAGCAGCTTGCTACCTCAAACAGGGGAGTATGGCTACACCTTC.